Following are 2 T cell receptor beta chains from one sample sequenced in a study of Ad26.COV2.S vaccination and SARS-CoV-2 variants. The repertoire was sequenced with immunoSEQ multiplex PCR; TCRdb's copy has only in-frame clones and lacks some. The data show under 150,000 clones, with 80% to 90% seen just once and around 5% held by the top ten. Sequencing used peripheral blood, obtained after recovery from COVID-19. These receptors originate from a human donor who had recovered from COVID-19.

The genes are TRBV7-9 and TRBJ2-5; TRBD2 matches 8 bases. The CDR3 totals 14 residues. V lost 7 bases to trimming and J lost 5 bases; unmatched junction nucleotides: 9. Germline CDR1 SEHNR, CDR2 FQNEAQ (reference sequence). The CDR3 DNA is TGTGCCAGCAATCGCGCGGGGGGCGGGGAGACCCAGTACTTC. This sequence encodes CASNRAGGGETQYF.

The rearrangement joins TRBV10-1 to TRBJ2-2; D remains ambiguous. V lost 3 bases and J 0 bases, leaving 8 bases between the germline ends. Germline V lookup: CDR1 WNHNN, CDR2 SYGVQD (reference sequence). This CDR3 is 15 amino acids long. CDR3 nucleotide sequence: TGCGCCAGCAGTGATGGGCGATCGAACACCGGGGAGCTGTTTTTT. Translated, it gives CASSDGRSNTGELFF.